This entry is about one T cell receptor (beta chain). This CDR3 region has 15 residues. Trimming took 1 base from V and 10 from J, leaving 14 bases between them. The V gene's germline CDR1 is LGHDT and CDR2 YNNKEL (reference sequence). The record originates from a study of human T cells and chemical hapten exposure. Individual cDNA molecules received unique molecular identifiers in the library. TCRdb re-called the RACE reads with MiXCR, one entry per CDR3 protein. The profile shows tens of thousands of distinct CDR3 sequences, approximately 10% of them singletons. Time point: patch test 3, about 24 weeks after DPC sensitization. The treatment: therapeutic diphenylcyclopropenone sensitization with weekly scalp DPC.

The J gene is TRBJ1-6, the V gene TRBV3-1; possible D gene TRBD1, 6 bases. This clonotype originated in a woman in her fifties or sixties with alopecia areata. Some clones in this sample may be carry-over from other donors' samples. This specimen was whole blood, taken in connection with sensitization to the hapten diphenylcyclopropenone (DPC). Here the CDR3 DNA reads TGTGCCAGCAGCCAAGTAACAGGGCTTTACTCACCCCTCCACTTT. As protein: CASSQVTGLYSPLHF. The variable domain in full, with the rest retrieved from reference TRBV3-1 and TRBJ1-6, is DTAVSQTPKYLVTQMGNDKSIKCEQNLGHDTMYWYKQDSKKFLKIMFSYNNKELIINETVPNRFSPKSPDKAHLNLHINSLELGDSAVYFCASSQVTGLYSPLHFGNGTRLTVT.